This entry describes one T cell receptor beta chain. Its antigen is not identified. Indicated time point: blood 4 weeks post-SBRT, at nephrectomy. Indicated treatment: 15 Gy SBRT to primary tumor, nephrectomy 4 weeks later. The tumor was a clear cell renal cell carcinoma. Libraries were prepared by immunoSEQ multiplex PCR; TCRdb keeps only in-frame clonotypes and omits some of them. The top ten hold more than 2% of the sample, which has about 77,000 clones, approximately 87% seen once. These data originate in a study of radiation and T cells in renal cell carcinoma. Study-wide results and limits: Pretreatment tumor biopsies were lacking, so baseline clonotypes are unknown. In blood, top tumor clones expanded by 2 weeks, shrinking by 4.

The CDR3 extends over 15 amino acids. V gave up 4 bases and J gave up 0 bases, with 9 bases separating them. The germline V gene has CDR1 MGHRA and CDR2 YSYEKL. The V gene is TRBV4-1, the J gene TRBJ1-4; D gene uncertain. This sequence originates from a woman aged 55-70 years with renal cell carcinoma. This specimen was blood, taken from a patient whose treatment included radiotherapy and nephrectomy. The CDR3 loop is CASSLGFATNEKLFF. CDR3 DNA: TGCGCCAGCAGCCTAGGGTTTGCAACTAATGAAAAACTGTTTTTT.